This T cell receptor beta chain was documented in a study of OX40 agonist ivuxolimab in advanced cancers. About the research overall: Patients with prior anti-PD-1, anti-PD-L1 or anti-CTLA-4 therapy were eligible; about 40% had some. Findings and caveats of the study: Mean expanded clone counts were higher in CD8+ than CD4+ T cells. Partial responders at 0.1-3.0 mg/kg showed near-lowest clonal expansion.

Trimming left V 4 bases short and J 4 bases short, with 5 bases between. The CDR3 spans 11 residues. Germline CDR1 reads GTSNPN; CDR2 reads SVGIG (reference sequence). Profiling relied on immunoSEQ multiplex PCR, and the TCRdb table lists in-frame clones only, not all of them. The repertoire holds approximately 77,000 clones, with just under 85% as singletons. A word on this clone: Antigen: not known.

With baseline, cycle 4 day 1, and cycle 7 day 1 as timepoints, blood was sampled. This clonotype was sampled from an adult with an advanced solid tumor such as melanoma, head and neck, liver or kidney cancer. The sequenced sample was CD4+ or CD8+ T cells sorted from blood, obtained in a trial of the OX40 agonist ivuxolimab. The chain is built from TRBV30 and TRBJ1-3; no reliable D call. CDR3 DNA: TGTGCCTGGAACACCGGAAACACCATATATTTT. Protein sequence: CAWNTGNTIYF.